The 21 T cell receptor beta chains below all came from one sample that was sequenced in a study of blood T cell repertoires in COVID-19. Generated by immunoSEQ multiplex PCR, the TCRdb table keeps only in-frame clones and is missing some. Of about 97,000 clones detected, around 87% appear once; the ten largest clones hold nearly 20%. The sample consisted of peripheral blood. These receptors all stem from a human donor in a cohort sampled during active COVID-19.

CDR3 in DNA: TGCGCCAGCAGCTTTAGGACAGGGGGTTTCAATGAGCAGTTCTTC. Its protein is CASSFRTGGFNEQFF. This chain joins TRBV5-1 and TRBJ2-1; 10 bases are a match to TRBD1. The CDR3 sequence is 15 residues long. V trimming: 2 bases; J trimming: 6 bases; junction bases outside the gene matches: 5. Germline-derived CDR1 and CDR2 are SGHRS and YFSETQ.

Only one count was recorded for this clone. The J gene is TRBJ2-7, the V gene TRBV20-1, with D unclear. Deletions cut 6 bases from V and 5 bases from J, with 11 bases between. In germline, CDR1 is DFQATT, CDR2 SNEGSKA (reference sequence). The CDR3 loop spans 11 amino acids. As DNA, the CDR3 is TGCAGTGCCCTAAGTTACGACGAGCAGTACTTC. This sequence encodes CSALSYDEQYF.

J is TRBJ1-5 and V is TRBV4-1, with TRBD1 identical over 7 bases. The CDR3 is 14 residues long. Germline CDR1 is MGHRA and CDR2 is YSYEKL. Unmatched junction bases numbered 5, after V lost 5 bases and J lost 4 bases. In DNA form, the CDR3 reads TGCGCCAGCAGCAGGGACAGTCCAAATCAGCCCCAGCATTTT. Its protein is CASSRDSPNQPQHF.

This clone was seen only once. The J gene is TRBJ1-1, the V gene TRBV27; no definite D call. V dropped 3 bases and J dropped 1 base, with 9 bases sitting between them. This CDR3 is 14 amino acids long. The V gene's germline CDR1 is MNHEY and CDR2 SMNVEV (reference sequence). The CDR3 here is CASSLREGNTEAFF. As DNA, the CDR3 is TGTGCCAGCAGTTTGCGGGAGGGGAACACTGAAGCTTTCTTT.

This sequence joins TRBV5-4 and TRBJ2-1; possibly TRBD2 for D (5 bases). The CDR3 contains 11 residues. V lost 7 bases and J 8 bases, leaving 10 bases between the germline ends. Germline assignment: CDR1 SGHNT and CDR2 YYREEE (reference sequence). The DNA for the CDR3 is TGTGCCAGCGGTAGCGTCGATGAGCAGTTCTTC. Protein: CASGSVDEQFF. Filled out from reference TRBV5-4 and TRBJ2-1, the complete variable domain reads ETGVTQSPTHLIKTRGQQVTLRCSSQSGHNTVSWYQQALGQGPQFIFQYYREEENGRGNFPPRFSGLQFPNYSSELNVNALELDDSALYLCASGSVDEQFFGPGTRLTVL.

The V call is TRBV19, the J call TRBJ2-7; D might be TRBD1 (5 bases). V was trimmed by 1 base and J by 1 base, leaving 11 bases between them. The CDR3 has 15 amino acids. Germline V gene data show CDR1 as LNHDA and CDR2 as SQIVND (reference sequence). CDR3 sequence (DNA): TGTGCCAGTAGTATAGGACAGTCTCAATCCTACGAGCAGTACTTC. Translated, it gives CASSIGQSQSYEQYF.

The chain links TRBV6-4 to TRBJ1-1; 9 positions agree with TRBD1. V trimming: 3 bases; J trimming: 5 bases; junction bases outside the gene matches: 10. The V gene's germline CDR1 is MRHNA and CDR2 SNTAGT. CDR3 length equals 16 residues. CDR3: CASSDGPGTGRTEAFF. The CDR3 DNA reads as TGTGCCAGCAGTGATGGACCTGGGACAGGGAGAACTGAAGCTTTCTTT.

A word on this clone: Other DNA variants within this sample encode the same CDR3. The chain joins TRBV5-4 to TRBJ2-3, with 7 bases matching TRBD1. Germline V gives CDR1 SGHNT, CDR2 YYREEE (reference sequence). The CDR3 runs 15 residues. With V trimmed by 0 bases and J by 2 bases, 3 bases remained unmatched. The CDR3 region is CASSLDRGHTDTQYF. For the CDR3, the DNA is TGTGCCAGCAGCTTGGACAGGGGCCACACAGATACGCAGTATTTT.

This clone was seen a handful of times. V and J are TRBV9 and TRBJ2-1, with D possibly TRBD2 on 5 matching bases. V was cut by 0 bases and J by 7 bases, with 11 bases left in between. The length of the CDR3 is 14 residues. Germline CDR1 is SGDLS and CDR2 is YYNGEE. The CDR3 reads CASSVAHGRNEQFF. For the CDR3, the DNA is TGTGCCAGCAGCGTAGCCCATGGGAGAAATGAGCAGTTCTTC.

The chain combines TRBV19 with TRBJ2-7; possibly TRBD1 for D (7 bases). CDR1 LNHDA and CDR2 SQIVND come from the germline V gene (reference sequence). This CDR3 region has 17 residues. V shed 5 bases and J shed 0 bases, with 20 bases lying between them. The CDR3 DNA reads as TGTGCCAGTAGTCCTTCGAGGGGGGCAGGGGGCTCCTACGAGCAGTACTTC. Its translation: CASSPSRGAGGSYEQYF.

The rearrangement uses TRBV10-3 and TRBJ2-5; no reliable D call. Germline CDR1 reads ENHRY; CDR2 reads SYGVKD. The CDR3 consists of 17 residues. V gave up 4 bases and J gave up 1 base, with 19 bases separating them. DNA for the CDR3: TGTGCCATCAGTGCCTCTTATCAAACCAGGCGCCAAGAGACCCAGTACTTC. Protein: CAISASYQTRRQETQYF.

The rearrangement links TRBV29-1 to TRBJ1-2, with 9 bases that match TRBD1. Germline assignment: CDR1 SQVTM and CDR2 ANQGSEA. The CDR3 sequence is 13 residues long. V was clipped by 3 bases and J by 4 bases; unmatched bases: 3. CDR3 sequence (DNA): TGCAGCGTTGAGGGACAGGGCGTCTATGGCTACACCTTC. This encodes CSVEGQGVYGYTF.

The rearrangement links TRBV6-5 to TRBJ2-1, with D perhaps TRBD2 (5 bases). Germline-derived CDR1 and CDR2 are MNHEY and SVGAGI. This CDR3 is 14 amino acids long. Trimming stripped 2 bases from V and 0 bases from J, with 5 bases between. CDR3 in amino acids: CASSYTSSYNEQFF. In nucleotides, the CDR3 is TGTGCCAGCAGTTACACTAGCTCCTACAATGAGCAGTTCTTC.

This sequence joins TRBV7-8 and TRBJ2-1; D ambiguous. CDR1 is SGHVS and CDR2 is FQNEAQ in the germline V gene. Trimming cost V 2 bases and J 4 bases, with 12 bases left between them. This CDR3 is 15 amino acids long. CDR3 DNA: TGTGCCAGCAGCTTACTCTCACAGCCTTACAATGAGCAGTTCTTC. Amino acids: CASSLLSQPYNEQFF.

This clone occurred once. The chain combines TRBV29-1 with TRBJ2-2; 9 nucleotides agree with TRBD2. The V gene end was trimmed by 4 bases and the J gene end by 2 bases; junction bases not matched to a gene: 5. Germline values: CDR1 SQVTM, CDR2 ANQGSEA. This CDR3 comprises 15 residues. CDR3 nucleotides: TGCAGCGTTGTGGGCGGGAGGGCCAACACCGGGGAGCTGTTTTTT. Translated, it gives CSVVGGRANTGELFF.

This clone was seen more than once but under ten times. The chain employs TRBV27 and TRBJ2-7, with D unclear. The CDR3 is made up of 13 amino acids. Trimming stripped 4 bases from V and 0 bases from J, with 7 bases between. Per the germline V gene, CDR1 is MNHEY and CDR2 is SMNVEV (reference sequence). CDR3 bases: TGTGCCAGCAGTTCTCTCAGCTCCTACGAGCAGTACTTC. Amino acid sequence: CASSSLSSYEQYF.

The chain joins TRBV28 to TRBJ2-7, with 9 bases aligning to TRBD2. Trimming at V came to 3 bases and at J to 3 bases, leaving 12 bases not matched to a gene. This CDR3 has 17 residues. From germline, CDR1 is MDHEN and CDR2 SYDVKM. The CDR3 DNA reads TGTGCCAGCAGTTTCGGTATGTCGCTAGCGGGACGCTACGAGCAGTACTTC. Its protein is CASSFGMSLAGRYEQYF.

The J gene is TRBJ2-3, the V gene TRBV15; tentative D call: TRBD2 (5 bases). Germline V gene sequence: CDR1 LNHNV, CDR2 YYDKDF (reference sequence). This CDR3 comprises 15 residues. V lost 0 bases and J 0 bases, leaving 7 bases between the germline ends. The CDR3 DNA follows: TGTGCCACCAGCAGAGACGGGATTAGCACAGATACGCAGTATTTT. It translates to CATSRDGISTDTQYF.

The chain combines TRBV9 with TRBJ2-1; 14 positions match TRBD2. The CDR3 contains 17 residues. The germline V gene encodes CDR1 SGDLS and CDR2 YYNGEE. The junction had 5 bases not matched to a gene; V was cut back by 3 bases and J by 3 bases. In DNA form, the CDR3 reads TGTGCCAGCAGCGCCGGACTAGCGGGAGGACTCTACAATGAGCAGTTCTTC. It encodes CASSAGLAGGLYNEQFF.

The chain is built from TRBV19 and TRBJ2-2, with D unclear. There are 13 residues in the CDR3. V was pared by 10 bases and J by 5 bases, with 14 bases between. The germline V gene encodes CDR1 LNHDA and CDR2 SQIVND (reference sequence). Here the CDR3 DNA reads TGTGCCACTTCGCCAGGTTTGACCGGGGAGCTGTTTTTT. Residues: CATSPGLTGELFF.

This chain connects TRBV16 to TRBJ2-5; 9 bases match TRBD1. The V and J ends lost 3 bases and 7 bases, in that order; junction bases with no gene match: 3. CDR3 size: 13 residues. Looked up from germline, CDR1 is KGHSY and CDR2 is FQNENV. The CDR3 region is CASSHRTGATQYF. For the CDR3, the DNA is TGTGCCAGCAGCCATCGGACAGGGGCGACCCAGTACTTC. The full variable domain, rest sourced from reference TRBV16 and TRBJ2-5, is GEEVAQTPKHLVRGEGQKAKLYCAPIKGHSYVFWYQQVLKNEFKFLISFQNENVFDETGMPKERFSAKCLPNSPCSLEIQATKLEDSAVYFCASSHRTGATQYFGPGTRLLVL.